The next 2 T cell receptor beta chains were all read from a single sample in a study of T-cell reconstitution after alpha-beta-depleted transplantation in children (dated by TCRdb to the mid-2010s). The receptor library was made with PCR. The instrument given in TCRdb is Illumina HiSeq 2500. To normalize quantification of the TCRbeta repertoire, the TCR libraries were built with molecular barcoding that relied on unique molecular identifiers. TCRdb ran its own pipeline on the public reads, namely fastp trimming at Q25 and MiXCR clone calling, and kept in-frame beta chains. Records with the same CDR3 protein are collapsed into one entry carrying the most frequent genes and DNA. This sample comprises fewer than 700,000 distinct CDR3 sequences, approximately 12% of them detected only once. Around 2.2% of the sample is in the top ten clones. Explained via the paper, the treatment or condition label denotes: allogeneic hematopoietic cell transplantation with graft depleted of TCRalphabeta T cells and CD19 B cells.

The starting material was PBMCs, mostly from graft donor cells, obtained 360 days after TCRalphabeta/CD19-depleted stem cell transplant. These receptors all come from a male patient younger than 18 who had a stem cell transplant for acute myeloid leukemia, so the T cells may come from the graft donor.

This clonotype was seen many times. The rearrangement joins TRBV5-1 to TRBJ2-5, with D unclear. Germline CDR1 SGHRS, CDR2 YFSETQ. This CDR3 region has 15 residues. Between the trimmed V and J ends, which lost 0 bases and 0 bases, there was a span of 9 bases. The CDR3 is CASSLATAYQETQYF. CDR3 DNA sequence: TGCGCCAGCAGCTTGGCAACAGCTTACCAAGAGACCCAGTACTTC.

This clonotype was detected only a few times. The CDR3 protein is CASSVGGTGGVYQAFF. In nucleotides, the CDR3 is TGTGCCAGCAGCGTAGGTGGGACAGGGGGTGTATACCAAGCTTTCTTT. The rearrangement links TRBV9 to TRBJ1-1; 11 bases are a match to TRBD1. The CDR3 loop spans 16 amino acids. CDR1 SGDLS and CDR2 YYNGEE come from the germline V gene. V was pared by 0 bases and J by 9 bases, with 10 bases of the junction left unmatched.